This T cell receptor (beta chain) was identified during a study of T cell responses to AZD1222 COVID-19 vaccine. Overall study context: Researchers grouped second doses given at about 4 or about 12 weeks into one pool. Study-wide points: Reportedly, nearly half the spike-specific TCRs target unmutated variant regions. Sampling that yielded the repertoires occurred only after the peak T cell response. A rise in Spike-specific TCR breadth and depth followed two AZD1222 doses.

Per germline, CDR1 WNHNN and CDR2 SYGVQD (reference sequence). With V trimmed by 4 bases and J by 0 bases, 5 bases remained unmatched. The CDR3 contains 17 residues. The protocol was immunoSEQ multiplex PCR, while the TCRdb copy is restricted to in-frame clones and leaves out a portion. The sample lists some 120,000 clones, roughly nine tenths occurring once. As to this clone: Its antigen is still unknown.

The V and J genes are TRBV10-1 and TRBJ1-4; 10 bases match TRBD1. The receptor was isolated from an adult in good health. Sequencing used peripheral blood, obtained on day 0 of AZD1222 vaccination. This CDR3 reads CASSGFGTGATNEKLFF. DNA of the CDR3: TGCGCCAGCAGTGGTTTCGGGACAGGGGCAACTAATGAAAAACTGTTTTTT.